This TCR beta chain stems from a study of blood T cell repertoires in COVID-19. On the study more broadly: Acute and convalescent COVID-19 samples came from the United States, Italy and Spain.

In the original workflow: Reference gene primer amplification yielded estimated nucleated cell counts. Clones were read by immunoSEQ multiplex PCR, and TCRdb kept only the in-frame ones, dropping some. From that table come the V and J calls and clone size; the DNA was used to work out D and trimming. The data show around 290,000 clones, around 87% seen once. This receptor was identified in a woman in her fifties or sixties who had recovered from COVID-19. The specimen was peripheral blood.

The CDR3 reads CASSYNGQGVYSYNEQFF. The CDR3 DNA reads as TGTGCCAGCAGTTATAATGGCCAGGGGGTCTACTCCTACAATGAGCAGTTCTTC. The chain joins TRBV6-2 or TRBV6-3 to TRBJ2-1, with 7 bases matching TRBD1. Germline loops: CDR1 MNHEY, CDR2 SVGEGT. The J segment lost 0 bases and the V segment lost 3 bases, leaving 11 bases of the junction unmatched. The CDR3 covers 18 residues.